The 18 T cell receptor beta chains reported below all come from one sample, sequenced in a study of cytomegalovirus exposure and HLA in healthy donors. Primers: 60 Vbeta forward and 13 Jbeta reverse. TCRdb keeps only in-frame clones here, not all; method: immunoSEQ multiplex PCR. The table includes about 220,000 clones, around 79% detected once. Sequenced: PBMCs. Receptors were obtained from a male donor in good health and CMV-seronegative.

This chain connects TRBV6-5 to TRBJ2-2, with TRBD1 matching 10 bases. In germline, CDR1 is MNHEY, CDR2 SVGAGI. The CDR3 is 15 amino acids. Losses at the gene ends were 0 bases for V and 7 bases for J; bases not matched to a gene: 2. The CDR3 DNA follows: TGTGCCAGCAGTTACTCGACAGGGGGCAGCGGGGAGCTGTTTTTT. Amino acid sequence: CASSYSTGGSGELFF.

The rearrangement uses TRBV2 and TRBJ1-1; maybe TRBD1 (6 bases). CDR1 and CDR2 (germline): SNHLY, FYNNEI. CDR3 length: 13 residues. V lost 4 bases to trimming and J lost 5 bases, with 11 bases between them. The CDR3 coding sequence is TGTGCCAGCAGTGCAGGGGCGGGTACTGAAGCTTTCTTT. This codes for CASSAGAGTEAFF. The variable domain in full, with the rest retrieved from reference TRBV2 and TRBJ1-1, is EPEVTQTPSHQVTQMGQEVILRCVPISNHLYFYWYRQILGQKVEFLVSFYNNEISEKSEIFDDQFSVERPDGSNFTLKIRSTKLEDSAMYFCASSAGAGTEAFFGQGTRLTVV.

Comments on this clone: At the DNA level, this CDR3 is encoded by other sequences in the same sample as well. This chain links TRBV11-3 with TRBJ1-1, with D maybe TRBD1 (6 bases). The germline CDR1 and CDR2 sequences are SGHNT and YENEEA. V shed 2 bases and J shed 3 bases, with 7 bases lying between them. The CDR3 has 13 amino acids. The CDR3 bases are TGTGCCAGCAGCTTATCAGGGGACACTGAAGCTTTCTTT. It translates to CASSLSGDTEAFF.

This rearrangement joins TRBV28 to TRBJ1-1, with 11 bases lining up with TRBD1. This CDR3 has 15 amino acids. The germline CDR1 and CDR2 sequences are MDHEN and SYDVKM. Trimming cost V 5 bases and J 5 bases; bases outside gene matches: 7. Here the CDR3 DNA reads TGTGCCAGCAGTCCCCGGACAGGGGGCTTAACTGAAGCTTTCTTT. Its protein is CASSPRTGGLTEAFF.

This chain joins TRBV23-1 and TRBJ1-4; 7 nucleotides align to TRBD1. TRBV23-1 is an ORF, with its function uncertain. This CDR3 is built from 15 residues. J lost 6 bases, V lost 4 bases, and 8 bases had no gene match. CDR3 coding DNA: TGCGCCAGCAGTCCCCCACAGGGGATATATGAAAAACTGTTTTTT. Protein: CASSPPQGIYEKLFF.

The V call is TRBV18, the J call TRBJ1-2; 11 bases fit TRBD1. The CDR3 loop spans 17 amino acids. CDR1 is KGHSH, CDR2 LQKENI, per germline. Trimming at V came to 5 bases and at J to 6 bases, leaving 14 bases not matched to a gene. CDR3 coding DNA: TGTGCCAGCTCATCTCCCGGGACAGGGGGTCTTCGGGATGGCTACACCTTC. Protein product: CASSSPGTGGLRDGYTF. Full variable domain (rest looked up from reference TRBV18 and TRBJ1-2): NAGVMQNPRHLVRRRGQEARLRCSPMKGHSHVYWYRQLPEEGLKFMVYLQKENIIDESGMPKERFSAEFPKEGPSILRIQQVVRGDSAAYFCASSSPGTGGLRDGYTFGSGTRLTVV.

The chain has TRBV27 and TRBJ2-1; 11 bases fit TRBD2. The CDR3 has 15 amino acids. Per the germline V gene, CDR1 is MNHEY and CDR2 is SMNVEV (reference sequence). Germline trimming cut 1 base from V and 7 bases from J; bases unmatched to any gene: 3. The chain's CDR3 is CASSLLLAGGNEQFF. CDR3 nucleotide sequence: TGTGCCAGCAGTTTATTGTTAGCGGGGGGGAATGAGCAGTTCTTC.

J is TRBJ1-1 and V is TRBV28; D is unresolved. CDR3 size: 15 residues. With 6 bases removed from V and 3 bases from J, the gap between germline ends came to 17 bases. Germline V gene data show CDR1 as MDHEN and CDR2 as SYDVKM. This CDR3 reads CASRQTPVSYTEAFF. The DNA of the CDR3 is TGTGCCAGCAGGCAGACACCAGTTTCATACACTGAAGCTTTCTTT.

This clone appeared once. The gene calls are TRBV5-1 and TRBJ2-2, with TRBD2 matching over 15 bases. The V segment lost 2 bases and the J segment 0 bases; nucleotides outside the gene matches: 11. The CDR3 runs 21 residues. The V gene's germline CDR1 is SGHRS and CDR2 YFSETQ. DNA for the CDR3: TGCGCCAGCAGCTTTTGGGGCCCTGGACTAGCGGGGGGGACGAACACCGGGGAGCTGTTTTTT. This gives the protein CASSFWGPGLAGGTNTGELFF.

The V gene is TRBV4-3, the J gene TRBJ2-7, with D tentatively TRBD2 (6 bases). CDR1 LGHNA and CDR2 YSLEER come from the germline V gene. This CDR3 contains 15 residues. V was shortened by 3 bases and J by 0 bases, with 12 bases between the two germline ends. CDR3 coding DNA: TGCGCCAGCAGCCAGGGGGACGGGAGCTCCTACGAGCAGTACTTC. Its translation: CASSQGDGSSYEQYF.

V is TRBV2 and J is TRBJ1-2, with TRBD1 as a possible D gene (6 bases). CDR3 length: 14 residues. Germline V gives CDR1 SNHLY, CDR2 FYNNEI. Trimming cost V 3 bases and J 8 bases, with 16 bases left between them. The CDR3 DNA follows: TGTGCCAGCAGTGATTTGCGGACAGTCGGGGGCTACACCTTC. This translates into CASSDLRTVGGYTF.

The J gene is TRBJ2-7, the V gene TRBV7-9, with D unclear. The CDR3 length is 11 residues. CDR1 and CDR2 (germline): SEHNR, FQNEAQ (reference sequence). The V end was cut by 5 bases, the J end by 3 bases, with 5 bases between. CDR3 region: CASSPLYEQYF. CDR3 DNA: TGTGCCAGCAGCCCCCTCTACGAGCAGTACTTC.

The chain has TRBV5-4 and TRBJ2-3, with 7 nucleotides matching TRBD2. This CDR3 region has 16 residues. Germline values: CDR1 SGHNT, CDR2 YYREEE (reference sequence). V lost 4 bases to trimming and J lost 2 bases; unmatched junction nucleotides: 10. Written as DNA, the CDR3 is TGTGCCAGCAGCGCCGGGGGAGGGAGCTCCACAGATACGCAGTATTTT. The encoded protein is CASSAGGGSSTDTQYF.

V is TRBV13 and J is TRBJ2-7, with TRBD2 matching over 8 bases. Trimming at V came to 6 bases and at J to 7 bases, leaving 14 bases not matched to a gene. The CDR3 sequence is 15 residues long. Germline CDR1 and CDR2: PRHDT and FYEKMQ (reference sequence). The CDR3 spells CASSMAWREVGEQYF. The CDR3 nucleotides read TGTGCCAGCAGTATGGCTTGGCGGGAGGTTGGGGAGCAGTACTTC. Based on the CDR3 plus reference TRBV13 and TRBJ2-7, the full variable domain is AAGVIQSPRHLIKEKRETATLKCYPIPRHDTVYWYQQGPGQDPQFLISFYEKMQSDKGSIPDRFSAQQFSDYHSELNMSSLELGDSALYFCASSMAWREVGEQYFGPGTRLTVT.

This clone was seen a handful of times. This chain joins TRBV15 and TRBJ1-3, with D maybe TRBD1 (6 bases). V lost 0 bases and J lost 8, with 20 bases in between. This CDR3 contains 17 residues. Per the germline V gene, CDR1 is LNHNV and CDR2 is YYDKDF (reference sequence). The CDR3 bases are TGTGCCACCAGCAGAGAATTCACAGGGACCCTCACGGACACCATATATTTT. Its protein is CATSREFTGTLTDTIYF. Looking up the rest from reference TRBV15 and TRBJ1-3 gives the full variable domain: DAMVIQNPRYQVTQFGKPVTLSCSQTLNHNVMYWYQQKSSQAPKLLFHYYDKDFNNEADTPDNFQSRRPNTSFCFLDIRSPGLGDTAMYLCATSREFTGTLTDTIYFGEGSWLTVV.

V gene TRBV19 combines with J gene TRBJ2-3, with 14 positions matching TRBD2. The trim removed 5 bases at V and 5 bases at J, leaving 3 bases unmatched. CDR1 LNHDA and CDR2 SQIVND come from the germline V gene (reference sequence). The CDR3 covers 15 residues. The CDR3 region is CASSQGTSGRDTQYF. The CDR3 DNA follows: TGTGCCAGTAGTCAGGGGACTAGCGGGAGAGATACGCAGTATTTT.

The rearrangement joins TRBV5-4 to TRBJ2-3; 8 bases agree with TRBD1. The CDR3 spans 15 residues. J lost 1 base, V lost 5 bases, and 6 bases had no gene match. From germline, CDR1 is SGHNT and CDR2 YYREEE (reference sequence). Here the CDR3 reads CASSLDRARTDTQYF. The CDR3 coding sequence is TGTGCCAGCAGTCTGGACAGGGCACGCACAGATACGCAGTATTTT.

The rearrangement uses TRBV7-9 and TRBJ2-7; 7 bases map to TRBD1. V shed 1 base and J 7 bases; nucleotides not matched to a gene: 7. The CDR3 length is 14 residues. Germline V CDR1 and CDR2: SEHNR, FQNEAQ (reference sequence). The CDR3 DNA reads as TGTGCCAGCAGCTTAGTCAGGGGGTCGTATGAGCAGTACTTC. It codes for CASSLVRGSYEQYF.